This T cell receptor beta chain is drawn from a study of cytomegalovirus exposure and HLA in healthy donors. Study-level points and caveats: The dataset shows that most TCR sequences were rare, while some public TCRs occurred in many donors. Researchers catalogued about 150 TCR beta chains as cytomegalovirus-associated.

Trimming removed 3 bases from V and 3 bases from J; junction bases left unmatched: 4. This CDR3 region has 15 residues. CDR1 and CDR2 from the germline V gene are MNHNS and SASEGT. TCRdb's copy holds only in-frame clones and misses some; the assay was immunoSEQ multiplex PCR. The sample has 65,000 to 90,000 clones; around 95% are singletons. Regarding this clone: The target antigen is unknown.

This TCR came from a young man in good health and CMV-seronegative. The sequenced sample was PBMCs. The J gene is TRBJ1-3, the V gene TRBV6-1, with 8 bases matching TRBD1. CDR3: CASSDSGTGGNTIYF. The CDR3 region has the DNA TGTGCCAGCAGTGATTCCGGGACAGGTGGAAACACCATATATTTT.